This T cell receptor beta chain comes out of a study of blood T cell repertoires in COVID-19. Study in general: COVID-19 samples collected from the United States, Italy and Spain covered acute and convalescent phases. From T cells, B-cell-depleted T cells, or PBMCs came the material, which was cDNA or gDNA.

CDR1 and CDR2 (germline): SGHRS, YFSETQ. CDR3 length equals 15 residues. The V end lost 5 bases, the J end lost 2 bases, and 14 bases lay between the germline ends. Original processing methods: How many nucleated cells were present was estimated from reference gene primer amplification. Generated by immunoSEQ multiplex PCR, the TCRdb table keeps only in-frame clones and is missing some. From that table come the V and J calls and clone size; the DNA was used to work out D and trimming. The sample yields about 120,000 clones, approximately 80% seen once. In this sample, this clone turned up once. Sequenced material: peripheral blood. The rearrangement uses TRBV5-1 and TRBJ2-1; D might be TRBD2 (6 bases). The clonotype comes from a man aged 35 to 55 with active or convalescent COVID-19. Written as DNA, the CDR3 is TGCGCCAGCAGATTTCTAGCGACCACCTACAATGAGCAGTTCTTC. Residues: CASRFLATTYNEQFF.